This TCR beta chain was obtained from a study of sequential checkpoint blockade in melanoma. Turning to the study itself: Randomization was 1:1 between first-line nivolumab→ipilimumab and ipilimumab→nivolumab.

Assay: immunoSEQ multiplex PCR; the TCRdb copy retains only in-frame clones and omits some. Of 15,000 to 20,000 clones in the sample, more than 60% are singletons; the top ten hold about 20%. The CDR3 loop spans 13 amino acids. The V gene's germline CDR1 is SEHNR and CDR2 FQNEAQ (reference sequence). Trimming pared 6 bases from V and 8 bases from J, leaving 14 bases between. Treatment reported: randomized to nivolumab then ipilimumab (arm A) or the reverse (arm B). No patient had prior DNA-damaging chemotherapy. Sorted cells were live CD3+CD8+, lacking CD19 and CD56, from PBMCs. In its sample, this clone ranks as medium-sized.

The sequence derives from a human donor with melanoma. The sequenced sample was CD8+ T cells sorted from blood (inferred from file names), obtained from a patient given nivolumab and ipilimumab in sequence. The chain has TRBV7-9 and TRBJ2-1; tentatively, D is TRBD2 (6 bases). The CDR3 sequence is CASRPGTGYEQFF. The CDR3 DNA sequence: TGTGCCAGCAGGCCCGGGACTGGGTATGAGCAGTTCTTC.